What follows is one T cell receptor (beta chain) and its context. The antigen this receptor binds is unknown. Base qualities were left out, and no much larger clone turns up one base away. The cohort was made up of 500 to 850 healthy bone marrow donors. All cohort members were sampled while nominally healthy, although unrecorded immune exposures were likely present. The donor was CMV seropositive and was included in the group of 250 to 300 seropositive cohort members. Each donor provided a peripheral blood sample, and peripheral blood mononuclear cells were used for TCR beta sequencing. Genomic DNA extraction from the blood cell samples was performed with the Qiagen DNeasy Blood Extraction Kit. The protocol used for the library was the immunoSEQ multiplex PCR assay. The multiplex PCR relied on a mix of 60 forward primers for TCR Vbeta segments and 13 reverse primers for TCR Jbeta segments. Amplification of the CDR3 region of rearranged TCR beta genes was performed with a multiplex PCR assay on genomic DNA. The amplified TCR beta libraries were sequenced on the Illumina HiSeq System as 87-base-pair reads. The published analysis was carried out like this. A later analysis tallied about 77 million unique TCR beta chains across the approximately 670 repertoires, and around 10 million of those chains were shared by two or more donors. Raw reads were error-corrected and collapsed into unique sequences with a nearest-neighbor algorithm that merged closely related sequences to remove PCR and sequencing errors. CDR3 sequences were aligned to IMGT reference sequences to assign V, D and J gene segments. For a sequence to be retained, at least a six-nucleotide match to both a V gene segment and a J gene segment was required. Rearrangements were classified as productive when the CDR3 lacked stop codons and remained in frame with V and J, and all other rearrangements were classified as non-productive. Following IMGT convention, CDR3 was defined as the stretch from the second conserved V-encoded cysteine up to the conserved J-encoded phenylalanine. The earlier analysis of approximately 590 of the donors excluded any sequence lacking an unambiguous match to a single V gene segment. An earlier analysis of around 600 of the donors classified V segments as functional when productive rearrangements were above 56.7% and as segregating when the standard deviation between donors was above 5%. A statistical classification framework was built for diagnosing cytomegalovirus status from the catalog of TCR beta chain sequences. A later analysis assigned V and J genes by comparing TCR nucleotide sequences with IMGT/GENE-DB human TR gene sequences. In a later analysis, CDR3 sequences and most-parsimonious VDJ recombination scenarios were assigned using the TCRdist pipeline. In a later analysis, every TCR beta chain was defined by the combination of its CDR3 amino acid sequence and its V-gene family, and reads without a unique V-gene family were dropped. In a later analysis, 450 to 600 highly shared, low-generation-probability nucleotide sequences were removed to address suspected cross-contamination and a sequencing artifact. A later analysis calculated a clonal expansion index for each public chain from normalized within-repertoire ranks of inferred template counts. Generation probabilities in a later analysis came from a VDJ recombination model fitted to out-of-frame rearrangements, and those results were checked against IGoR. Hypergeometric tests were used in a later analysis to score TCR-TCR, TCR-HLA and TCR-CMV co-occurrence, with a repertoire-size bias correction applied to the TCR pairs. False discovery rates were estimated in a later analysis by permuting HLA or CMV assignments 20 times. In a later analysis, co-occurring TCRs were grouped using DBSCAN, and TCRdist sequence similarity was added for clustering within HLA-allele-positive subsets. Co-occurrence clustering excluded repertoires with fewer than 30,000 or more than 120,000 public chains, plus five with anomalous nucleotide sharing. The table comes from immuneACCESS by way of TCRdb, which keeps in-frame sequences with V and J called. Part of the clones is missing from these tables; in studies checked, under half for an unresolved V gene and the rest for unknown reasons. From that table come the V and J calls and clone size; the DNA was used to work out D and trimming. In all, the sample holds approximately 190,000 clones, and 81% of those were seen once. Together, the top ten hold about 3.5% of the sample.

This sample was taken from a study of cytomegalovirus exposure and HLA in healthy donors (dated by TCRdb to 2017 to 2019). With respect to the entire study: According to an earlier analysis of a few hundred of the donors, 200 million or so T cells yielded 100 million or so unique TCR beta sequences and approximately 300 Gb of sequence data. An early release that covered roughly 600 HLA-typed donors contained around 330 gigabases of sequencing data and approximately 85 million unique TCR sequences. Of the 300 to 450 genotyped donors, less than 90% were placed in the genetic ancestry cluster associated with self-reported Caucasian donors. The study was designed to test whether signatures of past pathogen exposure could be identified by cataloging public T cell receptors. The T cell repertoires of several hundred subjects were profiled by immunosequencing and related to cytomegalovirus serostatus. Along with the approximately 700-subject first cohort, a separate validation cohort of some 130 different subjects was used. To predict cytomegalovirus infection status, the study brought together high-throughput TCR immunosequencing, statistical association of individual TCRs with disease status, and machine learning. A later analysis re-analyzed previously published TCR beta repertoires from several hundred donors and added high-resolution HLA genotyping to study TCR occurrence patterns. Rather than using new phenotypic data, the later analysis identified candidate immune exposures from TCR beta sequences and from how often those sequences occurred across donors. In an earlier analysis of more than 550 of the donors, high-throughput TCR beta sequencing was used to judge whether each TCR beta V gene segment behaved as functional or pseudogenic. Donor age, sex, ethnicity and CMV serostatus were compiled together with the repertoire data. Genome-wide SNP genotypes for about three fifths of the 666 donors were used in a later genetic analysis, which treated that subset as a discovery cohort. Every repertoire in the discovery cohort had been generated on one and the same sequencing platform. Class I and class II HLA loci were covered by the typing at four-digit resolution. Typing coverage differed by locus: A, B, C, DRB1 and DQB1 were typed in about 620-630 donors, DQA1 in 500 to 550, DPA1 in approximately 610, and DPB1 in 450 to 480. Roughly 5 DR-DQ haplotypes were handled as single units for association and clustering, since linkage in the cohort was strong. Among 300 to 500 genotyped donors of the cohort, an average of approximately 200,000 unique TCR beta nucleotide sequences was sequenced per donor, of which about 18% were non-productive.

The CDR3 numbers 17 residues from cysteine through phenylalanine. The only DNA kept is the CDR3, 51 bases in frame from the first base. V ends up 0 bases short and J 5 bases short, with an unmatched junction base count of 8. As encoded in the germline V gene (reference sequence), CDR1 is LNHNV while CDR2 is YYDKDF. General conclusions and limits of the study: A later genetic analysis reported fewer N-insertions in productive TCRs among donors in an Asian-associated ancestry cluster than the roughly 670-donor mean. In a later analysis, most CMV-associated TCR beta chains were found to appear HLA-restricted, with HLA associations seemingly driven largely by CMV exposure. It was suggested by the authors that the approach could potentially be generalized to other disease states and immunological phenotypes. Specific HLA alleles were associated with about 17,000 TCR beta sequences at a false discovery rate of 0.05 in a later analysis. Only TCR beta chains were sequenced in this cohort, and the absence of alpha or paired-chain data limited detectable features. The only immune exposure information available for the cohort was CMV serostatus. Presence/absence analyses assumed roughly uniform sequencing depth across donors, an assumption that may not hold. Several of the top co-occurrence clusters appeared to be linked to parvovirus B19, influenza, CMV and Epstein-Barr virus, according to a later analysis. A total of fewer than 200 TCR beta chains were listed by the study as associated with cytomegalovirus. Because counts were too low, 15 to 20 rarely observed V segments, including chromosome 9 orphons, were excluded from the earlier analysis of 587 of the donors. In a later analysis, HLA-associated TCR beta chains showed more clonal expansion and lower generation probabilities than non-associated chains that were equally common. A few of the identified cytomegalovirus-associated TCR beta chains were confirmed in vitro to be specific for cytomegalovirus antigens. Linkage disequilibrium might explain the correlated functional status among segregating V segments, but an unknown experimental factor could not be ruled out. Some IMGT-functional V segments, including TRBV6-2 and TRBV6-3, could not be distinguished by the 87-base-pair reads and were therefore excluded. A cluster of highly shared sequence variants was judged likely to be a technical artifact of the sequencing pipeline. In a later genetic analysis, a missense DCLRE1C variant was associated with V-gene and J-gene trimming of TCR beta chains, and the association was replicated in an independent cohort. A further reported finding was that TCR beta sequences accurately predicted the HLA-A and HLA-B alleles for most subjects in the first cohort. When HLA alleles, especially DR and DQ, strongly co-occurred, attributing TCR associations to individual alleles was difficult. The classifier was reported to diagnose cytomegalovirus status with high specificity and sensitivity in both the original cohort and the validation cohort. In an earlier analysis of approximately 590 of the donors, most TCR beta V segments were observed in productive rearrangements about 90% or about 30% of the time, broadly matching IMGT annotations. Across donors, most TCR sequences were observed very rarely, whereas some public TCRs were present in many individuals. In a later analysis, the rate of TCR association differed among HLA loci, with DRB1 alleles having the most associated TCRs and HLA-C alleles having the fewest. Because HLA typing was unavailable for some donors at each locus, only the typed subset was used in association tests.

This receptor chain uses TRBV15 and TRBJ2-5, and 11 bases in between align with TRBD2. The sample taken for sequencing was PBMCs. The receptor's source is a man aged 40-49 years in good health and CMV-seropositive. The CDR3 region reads CATSRDRGLAAFETQYF. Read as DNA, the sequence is TGTGCCACCAGCAGAGATCGGGGACTAGCGGCTTTTGAGACCCAGTACTTC.